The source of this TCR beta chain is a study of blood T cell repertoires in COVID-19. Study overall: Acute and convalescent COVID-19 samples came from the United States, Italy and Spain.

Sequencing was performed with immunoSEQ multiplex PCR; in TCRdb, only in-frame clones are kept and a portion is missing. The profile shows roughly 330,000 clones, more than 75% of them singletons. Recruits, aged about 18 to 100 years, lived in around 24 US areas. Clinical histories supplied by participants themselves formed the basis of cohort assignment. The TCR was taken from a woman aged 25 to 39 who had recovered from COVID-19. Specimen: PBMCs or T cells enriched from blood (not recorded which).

This CDR3 reads CASSTLQGAEDNSPLHF. Written as DNA, the CDR3 is TGCGCCAGCAGCACCCTTCAGGGGGCGGAAGATAATTCACCCCTCCACTTT. The V gene is TRBV5-1, the J gene TRBJ1-6, with 8 bases identical to TRBD1. CDR3 size: 17 residues. In germline, CDR1 is SGHRS, CDR2 YFSETQ. V lost 4 bases and J lost 5; bases outside the gene matches: 11.